This TCR beta chain stems from a study of cytomegalovirus exposure and HLA in healthy donors. Findings and limits, study-wide: In a later analysis, V- and J-gene trimming of beta chains associated with a DCLRE1C missense variant, replicated independently.

Losses at the gene ends were 8 bases for V and 0 bases for J; bases not matched to a gene: 13. This CDR3 spans 17 amino acids. The germline gives CDR1 SEHNR, CDR2 FQNEAQ (reference sequence). Likely unrecorded immune exposures existed in these nominally healthy donors. A word on this clone: What it binds is not known.

13 Jbeta primers and 60 Vbeta primers were used for the PCR. Method: immunoSEQ multiplex PCR; TCRdb's copy keeps in-frame clones and lacks some. The sample has roughly 150,000 clones, 73% seen once. This chain uses TRBV7-9 with TRBJ1-1, with 9 bases fitting TRBD1. This TCR derives from a woman aged 18 to 35 in good health and CMV-seropositive. The sequenced sample consisted of PBMCs. CDR3 nucleotides: TGTGCCAGCTGGGGGACAGGGAGAGGCGATATGAACACTGAAGCTTTCTTT. It specifies CASWGTGRGDMNTEAFF.